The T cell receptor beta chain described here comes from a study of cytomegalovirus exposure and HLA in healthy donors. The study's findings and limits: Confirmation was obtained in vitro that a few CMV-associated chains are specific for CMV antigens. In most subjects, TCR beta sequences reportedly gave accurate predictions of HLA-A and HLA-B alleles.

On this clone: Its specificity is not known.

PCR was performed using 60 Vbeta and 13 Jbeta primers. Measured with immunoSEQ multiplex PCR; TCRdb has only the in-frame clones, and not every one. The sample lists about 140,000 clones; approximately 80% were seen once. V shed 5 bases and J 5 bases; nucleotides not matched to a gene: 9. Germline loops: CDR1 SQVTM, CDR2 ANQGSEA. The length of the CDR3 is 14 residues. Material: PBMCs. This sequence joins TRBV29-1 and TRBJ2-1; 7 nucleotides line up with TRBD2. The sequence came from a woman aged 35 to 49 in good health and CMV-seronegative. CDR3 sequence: CSVSSGLGNNEQFF. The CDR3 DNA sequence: TGCAGCGTTTCCTCCGGACTAGGGAACAATGAGCAGTTCTTC.